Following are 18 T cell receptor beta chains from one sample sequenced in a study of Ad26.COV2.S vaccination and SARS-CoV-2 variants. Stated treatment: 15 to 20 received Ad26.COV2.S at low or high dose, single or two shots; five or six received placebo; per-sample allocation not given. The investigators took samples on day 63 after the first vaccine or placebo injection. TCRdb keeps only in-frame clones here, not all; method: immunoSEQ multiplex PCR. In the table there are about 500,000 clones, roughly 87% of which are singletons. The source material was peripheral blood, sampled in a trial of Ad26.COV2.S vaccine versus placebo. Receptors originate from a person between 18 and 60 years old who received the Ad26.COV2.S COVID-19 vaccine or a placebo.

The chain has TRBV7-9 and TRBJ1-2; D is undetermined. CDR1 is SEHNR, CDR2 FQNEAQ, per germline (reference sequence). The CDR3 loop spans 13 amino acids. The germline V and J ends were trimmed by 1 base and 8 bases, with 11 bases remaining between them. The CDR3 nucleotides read TGTGCCAGCAGCTTAGACAGCCTGGGGGGCTACACCTTC. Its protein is CASSLDSLGGYTF.

The CDR3 spells CASSLSPGAAYEQYF. DNA for the CDR3: TGTGCCAGCAGTCTAAGCCCGGGGGCTGCCTACGAGCAGTACTTC. The rearrangement joins TRBV27 to TRBJ2-7; D could derive from TRBD1 or TRBD2 (6 bases each). CDR1 and CDR2 from the germline V gene are MNHEY and SMNVEV (reference sequence). The CDR3 is made up of 15 amino acids. Trimming stripped 5 bases from V and 2 bases from J, with 16 bases between.

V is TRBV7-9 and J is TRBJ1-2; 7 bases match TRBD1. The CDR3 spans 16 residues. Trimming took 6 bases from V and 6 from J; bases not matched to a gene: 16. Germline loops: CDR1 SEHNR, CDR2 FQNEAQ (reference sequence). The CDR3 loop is CASSLRQGAVSNGYTF. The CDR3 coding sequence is TGTGCCAGCAGTCTAAGACAGGGCGCGGTATCTAATGGCTACACCTTC.

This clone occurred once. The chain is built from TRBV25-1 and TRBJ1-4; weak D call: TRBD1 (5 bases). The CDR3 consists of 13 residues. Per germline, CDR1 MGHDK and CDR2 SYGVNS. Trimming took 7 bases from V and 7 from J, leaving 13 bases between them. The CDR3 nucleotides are TGTGCCAGCAATCGGGGCGCGAGTGAAAAACTGTTTTTT. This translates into CASNRGASEKLFF.

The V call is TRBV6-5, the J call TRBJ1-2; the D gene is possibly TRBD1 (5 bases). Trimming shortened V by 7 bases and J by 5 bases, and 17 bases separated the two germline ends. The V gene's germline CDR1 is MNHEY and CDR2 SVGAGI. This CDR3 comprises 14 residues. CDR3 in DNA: TGTGCCAGCACTAAAGGGACTTCCGGGTATGGCTACACCTTC. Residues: CASTKGTSGYGYTF.

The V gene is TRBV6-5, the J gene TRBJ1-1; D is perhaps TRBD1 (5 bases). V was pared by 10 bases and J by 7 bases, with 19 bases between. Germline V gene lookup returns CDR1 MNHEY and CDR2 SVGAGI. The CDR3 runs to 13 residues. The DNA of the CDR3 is TGTGCCACTAGACCGGGACGGAGCATTGAAGCTTTCTTT. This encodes CATRPGRSIEAFF.

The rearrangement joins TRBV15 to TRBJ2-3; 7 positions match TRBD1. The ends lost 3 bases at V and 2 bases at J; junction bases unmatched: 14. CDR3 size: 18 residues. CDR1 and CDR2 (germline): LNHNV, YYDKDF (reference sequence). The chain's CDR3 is CATSRPWGQPQDTDTQYF. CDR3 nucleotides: TGTGCCACCAGCAGGCCCTGGGGACAGCCACAAGACACAGATACGCAGTATTTT. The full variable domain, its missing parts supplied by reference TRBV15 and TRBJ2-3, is DAMVIQNPRYQVTQFGKPVTLSCSQTLNHNVMYWYQQKSSQAPKLLFHYYDKDFNNEADTPDNFQSRRPNTSFCFLDIRSPGLGDTAMYLCATSRPWGQPQDTDTQYFGPGTRLTVL.

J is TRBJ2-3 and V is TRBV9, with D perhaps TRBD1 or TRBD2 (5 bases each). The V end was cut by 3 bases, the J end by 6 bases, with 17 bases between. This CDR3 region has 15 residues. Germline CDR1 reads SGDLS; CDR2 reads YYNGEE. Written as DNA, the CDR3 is TGTGCCAGCAGCGGCCGGGACCCTCTGTTGGATACGCAGTATTTT. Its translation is CASSGRDPLLDTQYF.

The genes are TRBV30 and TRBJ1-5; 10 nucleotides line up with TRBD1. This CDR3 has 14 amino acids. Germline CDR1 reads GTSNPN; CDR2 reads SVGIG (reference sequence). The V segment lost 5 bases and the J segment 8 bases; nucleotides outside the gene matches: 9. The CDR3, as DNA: TGTGCCTGGTCCCCGGGACAGGGGTTGGAGCCCCAGCATTTT. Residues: CAWSPGQGLEPQHF.

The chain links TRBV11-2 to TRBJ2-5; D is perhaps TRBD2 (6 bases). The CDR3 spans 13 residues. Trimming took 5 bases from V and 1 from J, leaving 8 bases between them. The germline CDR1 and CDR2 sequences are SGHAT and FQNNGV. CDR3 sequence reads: CASSPTSQETQYF. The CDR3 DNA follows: TGTGCCAGCAGCCCGACTAGCCAAGAGACCCAGTACTTC.

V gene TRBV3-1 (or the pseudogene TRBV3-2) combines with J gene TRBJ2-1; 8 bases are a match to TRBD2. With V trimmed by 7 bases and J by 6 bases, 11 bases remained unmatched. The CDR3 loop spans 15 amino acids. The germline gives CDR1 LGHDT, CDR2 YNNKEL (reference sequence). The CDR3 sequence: CASTLLADLGNEQFF. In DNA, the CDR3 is TGTGCCAGCACTTTACTAGCGGACCTGGGCAATGAGCAGTTCTTC.

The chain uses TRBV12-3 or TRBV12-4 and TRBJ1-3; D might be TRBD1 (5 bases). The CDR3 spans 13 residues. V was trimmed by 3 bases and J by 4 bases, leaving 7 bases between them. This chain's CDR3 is CASSFDRGNTIYF. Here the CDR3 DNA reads TGTGCCAGCAGTTTTGACAGAGGAAACACCATATATTTT.

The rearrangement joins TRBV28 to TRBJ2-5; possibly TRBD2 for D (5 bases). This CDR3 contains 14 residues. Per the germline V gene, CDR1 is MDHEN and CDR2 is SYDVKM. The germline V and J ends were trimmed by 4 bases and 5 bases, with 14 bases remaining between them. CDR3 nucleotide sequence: TGTGCCAGCAGTTCTCGACGCGGGCGGGAGACCCAGTACTTC. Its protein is CASSSRRGRETQYF.

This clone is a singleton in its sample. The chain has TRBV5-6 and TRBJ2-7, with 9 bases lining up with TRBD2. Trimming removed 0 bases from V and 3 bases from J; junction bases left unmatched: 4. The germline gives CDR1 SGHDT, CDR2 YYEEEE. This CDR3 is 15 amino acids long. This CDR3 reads CASSLGLAGDYEQYF. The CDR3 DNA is TGTGCCAGCAGCTTGGGGTTAGCGGGGGACTACGAGCAGTACTTC.

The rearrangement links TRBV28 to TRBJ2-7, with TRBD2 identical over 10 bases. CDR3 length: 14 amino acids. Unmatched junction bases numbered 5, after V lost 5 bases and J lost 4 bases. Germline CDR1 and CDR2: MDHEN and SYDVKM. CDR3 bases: TGTGCCAGCAGTCCCGGACTAGCGGAGTACGAGCAGTACTTC. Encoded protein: CASSPGLAEYEQYF.

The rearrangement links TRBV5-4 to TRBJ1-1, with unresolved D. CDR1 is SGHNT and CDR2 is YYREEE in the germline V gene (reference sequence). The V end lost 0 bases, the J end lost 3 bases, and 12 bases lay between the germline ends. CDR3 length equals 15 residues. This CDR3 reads CASSLGGQSHTEAFF. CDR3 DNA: TGTGCCAGCAGCTTGGGAGGCCAAAGCCACACTGAAGCTTTCTTT.

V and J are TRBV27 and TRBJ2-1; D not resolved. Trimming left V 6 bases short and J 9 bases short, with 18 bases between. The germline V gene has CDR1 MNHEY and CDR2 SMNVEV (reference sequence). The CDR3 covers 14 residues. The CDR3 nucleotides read TGTGCCAGCAGATTGATGCGTAATGGGATTGAGCAGTTCTTC. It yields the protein CASRLMRNGIEQFF.

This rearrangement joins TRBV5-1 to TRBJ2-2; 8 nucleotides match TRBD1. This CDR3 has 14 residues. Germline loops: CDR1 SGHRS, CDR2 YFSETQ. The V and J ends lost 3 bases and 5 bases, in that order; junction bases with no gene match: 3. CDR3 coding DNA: TGCGCCAGCAGCTCGGGACAGGCTACCGGGGAGCTGTTTTTT. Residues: CASSSGQATGELFF.